This T cell receptor (beta chain) was found in a study of blood T cells in healthy people across ages. General observations from the study: Greater diversity and more naive CD4+ cells were seen in long-lived donors than in aged donors.

Concerning this clonotype: The antigen remains unidentified.

Alongside a J-beta primer mix, a sample-barcoded 5' primer served in a second PCR lasting about 7 to 12 cycles. Using its own MiXCR run on the 5' RACE reads, TCRdb lists one record per CDR3 protein. The sample holds roughly 1.5 million distinct CDR3 sequences; approximately 42% are singletons and the top ten take about 4%. This CDR3 is built from 14 residues. V lost 6 bases to trimming and J lost 3 bases, with 12 bases between them. The sequence came from a woman under 30 in good health. The specimen was blood. This chain uses TRBV12-3 or TRBV12-4 with TRBJ1-5, with D uncertain. The CDR3 protein is CASRPDYDNQPQHF. CDR3 coding DNA: TGTGCCAGCAGACCAGACTATGACAATCAGCCCCAGCATTTT.